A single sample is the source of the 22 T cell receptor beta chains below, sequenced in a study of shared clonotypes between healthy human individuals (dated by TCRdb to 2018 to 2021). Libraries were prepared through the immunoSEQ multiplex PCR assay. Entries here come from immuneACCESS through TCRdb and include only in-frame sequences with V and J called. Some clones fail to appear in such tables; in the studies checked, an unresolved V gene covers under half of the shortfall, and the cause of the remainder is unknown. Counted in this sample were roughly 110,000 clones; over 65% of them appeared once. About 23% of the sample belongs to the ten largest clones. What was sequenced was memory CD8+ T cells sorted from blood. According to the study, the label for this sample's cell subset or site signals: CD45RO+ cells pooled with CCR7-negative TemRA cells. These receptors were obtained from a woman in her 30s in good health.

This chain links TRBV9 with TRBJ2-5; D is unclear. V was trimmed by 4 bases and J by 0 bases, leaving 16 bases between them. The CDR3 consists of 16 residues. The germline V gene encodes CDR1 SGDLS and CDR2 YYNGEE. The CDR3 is CASSPSPALYQETQYF. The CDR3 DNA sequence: TGTGCCAGCAGCCCGAGCCCGGCATTGTACCAAGAGACCCAGTACTTC.

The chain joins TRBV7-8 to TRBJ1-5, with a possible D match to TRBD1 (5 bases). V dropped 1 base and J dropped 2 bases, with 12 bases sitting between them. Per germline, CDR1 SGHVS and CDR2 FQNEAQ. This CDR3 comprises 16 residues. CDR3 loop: CASSLESGLGNQPQHF. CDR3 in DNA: TGTGCCAGCAGCTTAGAATCAGGGTTGGGCAATCAGCCCCAGCATTTT.

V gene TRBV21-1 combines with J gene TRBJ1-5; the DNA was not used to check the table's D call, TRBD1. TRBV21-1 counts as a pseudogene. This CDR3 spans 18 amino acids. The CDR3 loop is CASSCRDRGLVGNQPQHF. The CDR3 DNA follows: TGTGCCAGCAGCTGCCGGGACAGGGGGCTAGTGGGCAATCAGCCCCAGCATTTT.

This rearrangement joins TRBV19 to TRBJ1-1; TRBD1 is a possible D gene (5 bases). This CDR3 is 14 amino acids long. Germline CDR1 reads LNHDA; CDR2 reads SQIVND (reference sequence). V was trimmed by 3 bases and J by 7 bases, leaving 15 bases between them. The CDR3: CASSINGGEYEAFF. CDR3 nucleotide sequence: TGTGCCAGTAGTATCAACGGGGGAGAGTATGAAGCTTTCTTT.

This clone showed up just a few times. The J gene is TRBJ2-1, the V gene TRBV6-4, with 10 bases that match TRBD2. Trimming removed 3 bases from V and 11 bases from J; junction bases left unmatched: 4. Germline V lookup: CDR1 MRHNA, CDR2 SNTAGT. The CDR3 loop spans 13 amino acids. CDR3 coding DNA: TGTGCCAGCAGTGAGCTGACTAGCGGGCAGCAGTTCTTC. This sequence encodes CASSELTSGQQFF.

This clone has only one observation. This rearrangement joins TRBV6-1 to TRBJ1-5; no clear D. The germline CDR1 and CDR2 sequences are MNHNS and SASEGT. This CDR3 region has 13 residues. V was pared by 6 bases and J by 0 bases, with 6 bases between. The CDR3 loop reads CASSPNSNQPQHF. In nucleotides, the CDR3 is TGTGCCAGCAGCCCGAATAGCAATCAGCCCCAGCATTTT.

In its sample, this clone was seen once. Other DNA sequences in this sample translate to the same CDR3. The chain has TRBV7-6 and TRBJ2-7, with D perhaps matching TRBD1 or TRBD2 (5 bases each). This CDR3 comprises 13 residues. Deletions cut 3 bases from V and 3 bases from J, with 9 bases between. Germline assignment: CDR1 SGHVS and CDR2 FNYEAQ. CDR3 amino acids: CASSLGPNYEQYF. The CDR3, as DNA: TGTGCCAGCAGCTTGGGACCCAACTACGAGCAGTACTTC. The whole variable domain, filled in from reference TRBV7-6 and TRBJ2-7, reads GAGVSQSPRYKVTKRGQDVALRCDPISGHVSLYWYRQALGQGPEFLTYFNYEAQQDKSGLPNDRFSAERPEGSISTLTIQRTEQRDSAMYRCASSLGPNYEQYFGPGTRLTVT.

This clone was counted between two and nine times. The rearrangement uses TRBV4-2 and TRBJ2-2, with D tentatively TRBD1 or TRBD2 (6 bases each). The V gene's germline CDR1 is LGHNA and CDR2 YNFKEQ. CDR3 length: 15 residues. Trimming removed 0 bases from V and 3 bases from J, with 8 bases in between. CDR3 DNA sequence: TGTGCCAGCAGCCAAGAGGAGGGGGACACCGGGGAGCTGTTTTTT. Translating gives CASSQEEGDTGELFF.

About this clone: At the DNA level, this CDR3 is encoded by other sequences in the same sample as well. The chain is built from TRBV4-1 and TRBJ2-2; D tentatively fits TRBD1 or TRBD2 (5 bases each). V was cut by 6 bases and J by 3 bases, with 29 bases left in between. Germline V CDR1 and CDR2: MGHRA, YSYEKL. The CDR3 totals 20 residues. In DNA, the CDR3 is TGCGCCAGCAGTTTTCTAACACGGGGCTCCCCTCGGGGACACACCGGGGAGCTGTTTTTT. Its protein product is CASSFLTRGSPRGHTGELFF.

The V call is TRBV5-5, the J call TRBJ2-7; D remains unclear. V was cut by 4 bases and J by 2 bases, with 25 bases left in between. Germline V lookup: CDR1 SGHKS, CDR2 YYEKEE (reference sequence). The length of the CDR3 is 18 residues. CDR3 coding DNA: TGTGCCAGCAGCCCCTCGGATCGGCTCACTATTTTGCCCTACGAGCAGTACTTC. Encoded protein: CASSPSDRLTILPYEQYF.

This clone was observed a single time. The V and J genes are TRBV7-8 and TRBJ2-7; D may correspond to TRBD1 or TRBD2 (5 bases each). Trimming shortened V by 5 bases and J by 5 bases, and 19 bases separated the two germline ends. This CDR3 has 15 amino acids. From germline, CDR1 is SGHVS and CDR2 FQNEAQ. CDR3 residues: CASSLLEGPSHEQYF. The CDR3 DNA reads TGTGCCAGCAGCCTGCTTGAGGGGCCGTCACACGAGCAGTACTTC.

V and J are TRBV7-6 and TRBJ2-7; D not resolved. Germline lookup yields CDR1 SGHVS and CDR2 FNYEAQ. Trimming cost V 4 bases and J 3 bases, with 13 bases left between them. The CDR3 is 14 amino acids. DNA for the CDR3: TGTGCCAGCAGCTCAAGAGACAAGATCTACGAGCAGTACTTC. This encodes CASSSRDKIYEQYF.

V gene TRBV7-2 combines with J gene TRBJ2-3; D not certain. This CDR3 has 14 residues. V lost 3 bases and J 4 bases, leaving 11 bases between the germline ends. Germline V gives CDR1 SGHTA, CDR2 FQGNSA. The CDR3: CASSFIGGSDTQYF. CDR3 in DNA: TGTGCCAGCAGCTTCATAGGTGGTTCAGATACGCAGTATTTT.

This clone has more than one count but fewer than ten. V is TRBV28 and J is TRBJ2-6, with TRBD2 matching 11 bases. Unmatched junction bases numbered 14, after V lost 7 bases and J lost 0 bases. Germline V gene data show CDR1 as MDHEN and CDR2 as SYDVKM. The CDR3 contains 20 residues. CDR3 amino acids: CASTSGRSSGGFSGANVLTF. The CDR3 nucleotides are TGTGCCAGCACTAGCGGGAGGAGTTCGGGTGGGTTCTCTGGGGCCAACGTCCTGACTTTC.

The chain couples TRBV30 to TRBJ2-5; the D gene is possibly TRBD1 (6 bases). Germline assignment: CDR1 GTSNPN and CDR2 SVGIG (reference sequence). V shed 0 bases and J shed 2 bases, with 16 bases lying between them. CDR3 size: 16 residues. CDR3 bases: TGTGCCTGGAGTGTACTCCTCCGACAGGCGCAAGAGACCCAGTACTTC. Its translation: CAWSVLLRQAQETQYF.

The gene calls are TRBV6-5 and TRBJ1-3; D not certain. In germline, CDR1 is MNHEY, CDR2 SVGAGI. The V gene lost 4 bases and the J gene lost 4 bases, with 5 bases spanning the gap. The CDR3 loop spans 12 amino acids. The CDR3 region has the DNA TGTGCCAGCAGTTCCCCGGGAAACACCATATATTTT. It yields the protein CASSSPGNTIYF.

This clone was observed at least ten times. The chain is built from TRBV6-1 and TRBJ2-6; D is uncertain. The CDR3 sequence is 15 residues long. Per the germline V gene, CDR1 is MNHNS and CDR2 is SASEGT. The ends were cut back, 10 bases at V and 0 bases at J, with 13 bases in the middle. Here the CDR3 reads CATEPSGSGANVLTF. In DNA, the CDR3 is TGTGCCACCGAACCCTCTGGCTCTGGGGCCAACGTCCTGACTTTC.

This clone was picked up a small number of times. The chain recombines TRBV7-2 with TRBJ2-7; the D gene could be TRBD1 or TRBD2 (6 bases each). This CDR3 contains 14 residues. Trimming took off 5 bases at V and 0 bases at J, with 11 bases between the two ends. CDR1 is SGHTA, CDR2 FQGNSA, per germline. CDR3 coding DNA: TGTGCCAGCAGCGGGGGGCTGAGCTCCTACGAGCAGTACTTC. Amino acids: CASSGGLSSYEQYF.

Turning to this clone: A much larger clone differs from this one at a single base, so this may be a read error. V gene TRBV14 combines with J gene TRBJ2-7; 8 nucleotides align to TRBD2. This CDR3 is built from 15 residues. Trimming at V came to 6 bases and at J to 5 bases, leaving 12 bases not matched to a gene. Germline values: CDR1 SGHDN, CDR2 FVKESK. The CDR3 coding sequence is TGTGCCAGCAGGTTTAGCGGGGACCCTTTCGACGAGCAGTACTTC. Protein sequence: CASRFSGDPFDEQYF.

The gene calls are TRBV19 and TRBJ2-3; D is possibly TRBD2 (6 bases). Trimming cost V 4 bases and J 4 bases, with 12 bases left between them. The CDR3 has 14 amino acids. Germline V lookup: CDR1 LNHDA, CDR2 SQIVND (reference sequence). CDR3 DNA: TGTGCCAGTAGTAAGGGGAGGCAGGCAGATACGCAGTATTTT. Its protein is CASSKGRQADTQYF.

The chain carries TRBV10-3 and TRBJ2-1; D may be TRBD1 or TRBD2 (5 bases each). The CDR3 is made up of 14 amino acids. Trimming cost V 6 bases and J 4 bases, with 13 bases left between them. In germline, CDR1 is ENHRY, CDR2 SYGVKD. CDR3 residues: CAIREGRGYNEQFF. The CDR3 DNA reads TGTGCCATCAGAGAGGGGCGAGGGTACAATGAGCAGTTCTTC.

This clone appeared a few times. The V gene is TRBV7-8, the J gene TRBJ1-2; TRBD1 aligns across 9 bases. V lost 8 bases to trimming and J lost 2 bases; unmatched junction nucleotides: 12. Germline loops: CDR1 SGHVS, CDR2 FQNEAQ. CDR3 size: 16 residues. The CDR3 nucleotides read TGTGCCAGCGTGAAGGACCGAGGACAGGGGAACTATGGCTACACCTTC. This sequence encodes CASVKDRGQGNYGYTF.